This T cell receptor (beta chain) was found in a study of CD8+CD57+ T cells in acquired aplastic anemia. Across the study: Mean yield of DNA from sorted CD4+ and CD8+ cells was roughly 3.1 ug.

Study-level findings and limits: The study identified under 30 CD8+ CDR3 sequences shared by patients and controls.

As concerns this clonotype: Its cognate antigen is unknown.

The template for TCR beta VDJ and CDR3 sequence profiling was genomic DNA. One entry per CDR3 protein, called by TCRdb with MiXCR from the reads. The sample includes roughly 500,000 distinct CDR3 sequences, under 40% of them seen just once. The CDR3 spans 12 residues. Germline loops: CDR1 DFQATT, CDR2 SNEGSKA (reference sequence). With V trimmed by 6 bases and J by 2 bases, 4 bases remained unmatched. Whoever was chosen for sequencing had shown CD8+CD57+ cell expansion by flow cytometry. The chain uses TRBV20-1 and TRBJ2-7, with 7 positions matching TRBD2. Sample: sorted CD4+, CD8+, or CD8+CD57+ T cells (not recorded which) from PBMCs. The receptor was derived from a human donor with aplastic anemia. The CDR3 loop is CSATSGTYEQYF. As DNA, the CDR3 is TGCAGTGCAACCAGCGGGACCTACGAGCAGTACTTC.